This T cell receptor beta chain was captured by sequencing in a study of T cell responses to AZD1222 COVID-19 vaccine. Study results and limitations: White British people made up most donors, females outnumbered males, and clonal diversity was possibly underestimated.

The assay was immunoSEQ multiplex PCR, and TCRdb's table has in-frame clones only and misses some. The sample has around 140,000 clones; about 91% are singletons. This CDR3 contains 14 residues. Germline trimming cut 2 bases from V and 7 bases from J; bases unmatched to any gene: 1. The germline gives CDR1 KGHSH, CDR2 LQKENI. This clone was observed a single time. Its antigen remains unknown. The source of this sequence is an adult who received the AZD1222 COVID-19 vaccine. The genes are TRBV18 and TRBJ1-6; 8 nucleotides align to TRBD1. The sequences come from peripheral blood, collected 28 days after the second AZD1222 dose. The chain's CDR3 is CASSPNRGNSPLHF. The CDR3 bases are TGTGCCAGCTCACCAAACAGGGGGAATTCACCCCTCCACTTT.